Shown below are 13 T cell receptor beta chains from a single sample sequenced in a study of blood T cell repertoires in COVID-19. The method was immunoSEQ multiplex PCR; TCRdb's version includes in-frame clones alone and lacks a portion of them. The table includes about 150,000 clones, approximately 87% detected once. Sequencing was carried out using peripheral blood. Receptor source: a woman aged 45-65 years with active or convalescent COVID-19.

The chain joins TRBV27 to TRBJ2-7, with D possibly matching TRBD1 (6 bases). V lost 8 bases and J lost 0, with 11 bases in between. CDR3 length: 13 residues. Germline V lookup: CDR1 MNHEY, CDR2 SMNVEV (reference sequence). CDR3 sequence: CASQRGTSYEQYF. In DNA, the CDR3 is TGTGCCAGCCAGAGGGGGACCTCCTACGAGCAGTACTTC.

The rearrangement joins TRBV13 to TRBJ2-1, with D maybe TRBD1 (6 bases). CDR1 PRHDT and CDR2 FYEKMQ come from the germline V gene (reference sequence). This CDR3 region has 12 residues. The ends were cut back, 8 bases at V and 8 bases at J, with 13 bases in the middle. CDR3 sequence: CASSGVVDEQFF. In DNA form, the CDR3 reads TGTGCCAGCTCAGGGGTCGTCGATGAGCAGTTCTTC. Full variable domain (rest looked up from reference TRBV13 and TRBJ2-1): AAGVIQSPRHLIKEKRETATLKCYPIPRHDTVYWYQQGPGQDPQFLISFYEKMQSDKGSIPDRFSAQQFSDYHSELNMSSLELGDSALYFCASSGVVDEQFFGPGTRLTVL.

To note about this clone: Lacking the conserved final phenylalanine or tryptophan, this CDR3 likely reflects a read error. The limits of the CDR3 on the DNA are not certain, so only TCRdb's listed CDR3 is given. The chain has TRBV6-5 and TRBJ1-1; TRBD1, as called in the table, went unchecked against the DNA. The germline CDR1 and CDR2 sequences are MNHEY and SVGAGI. The CDR3 length equals 13 residues, ends included. The chain's CDR3 is CASSPRDSNPLTY.

This chain connects TRBV19 to TRBJ2-1; 9 bases align to TRBD2. The CDR3 spans 16 residues. J was trimmed by 6 bases and V by 4 bases; bases with no gene match: 10. Germline V gives CDR1 LNHDA, CDR2 SQIVND (reference sequence). CDR3 DNA: TGTGCCAGTAGTACCCTAATGGCGGGAGGGGGCAATGAGCAGTTCTTC. As protein: CASSTLMAGGGNEQFF.

Only a few counts were recorded for this clone. The genes are TRBV30 and TRBJ2-2, with 7 nucleotides matching TRBD1. V trimming: 5 bases; J trimming: 4 bases; junction bases outside the gene matches: 4. CDR3 size: 13 residues. Germline V gives CDR1 GTSNPN, CDR2 SVGIG (reference sequence). CDR3 DNA: TGTGCCTGGGACAGGGAACCCACCGGGGAGCTGTTTTTT. Translation gives CAWDREPTGELFF.

The chain is built from TRBV12-5 and TRBJ2-3; D perhaps matches TRBD2 (6 bases). Deletions cut 6 bases from V and 2 bases from J, with 21 bases between. The CDR3 length is 17 residues. Germline loops: CDR1 LGHNT, CDR2 FRNRAP. The CDR3 sequence: CASGFNTRDFPTDTQYF. The DNA for the CDR3 is TGTGCTAGTGGATTCAACACTCGGGACTTCCCCACAGATACGCAGTATTTT.

The chain uses TRBV5-8 and TRBJ2-1; maybe TRBD2 (6 bases). Germline V lookup: CDR1 SGHTS, CDR2 YDEGEE. There are 15 residues in the CDR3. The ends were cut back, 0 bases at V and 10 bases at J, with 17 bases in the middle. The CDR3 region is CASSLDIGTHAEQFF. CDR3 nucleotide sequence: TGTGCCAGCAGCTTGGACATCGGGACTCACGCCGAGCAGTTCTTC.

The chain carries TRBV16 and TRBJ2-4; 9 positions match TRBD2. This CDR3 spans 16 amino acids. V was clipped by 4 bases and J by 7 bases; unmatched bases: 11. Germline values: CDR1 KGHSY, CDR2 FQNENV. CDR3 coding DNA: TGTGCCAGCAGCCCCCTTAGCGGGAGAGAGGCGAACATTCAGTACTTC. Its translation: CASSPLSGREANIQYF. Full variable domain (outside the CDR3, taken from reference TRBV16 and TRBJ2-4): GEEVAQTPKHLVRGEGQKAKLYCAPIKGHSYVFWYQQVLKNEFKFLISFQNENVFDETGMPKERFSAKCLPNSPCSLEIQATKLEDSAVYFCASSPLSGREANIQYFGAGTRLSVL.

The rearrangement joins TRBV12-5 to TRBJ1-2, with 7 bases identical to TRBD1. V gave up 5 bases and J gave up 4 bases; unmatched junction bases: 7. This CDR3 comprises 14 residues. Germline loops: CDR1 LGHNT, CDR2 FRNRAP. The CDR3 nucleotides are TGTGCTAGTGGTGCCGGGACAGACGGCTATGGCTACACCTTC. Translating it yields CASGAGTDGYGYTF.

The V gene is TRBV9, the J gene TRBJ2-3, with TRBD2 matching 9 bases. CDR3 length: 16 amino acids. The V and J ends lost 0 bases and 2 bases, in that order; junction bases with no gene match: 4. Per germline, CDR1 SGDLS and CDR2 YYNGEE. The CDR3 loop is CASSVAGLAPTDTQYF. In DNA form, the CDR3 reads TGTGCCAGCAGCGTAGCGGGACTAGCCCCCACAGATACGCAGTATTTT.

The CDR3 DNA is TGTGCCAGCAGCTTACAGGAGAACACCGGGGAGCTGTTTTTT. Its translation is CASSLQENTGELFF. V gene TRBV7-9 combines with J gene TRBJ2-2, with D uncertain. Germline V gene lookup returns CDR1 SEHNR and CDR2 FQNEAQ (reference sequence). This CDR3 has 14 residues. V lost 2 bases and J lost 1, with 5 bases in between.

The genes are TRBV5-4 and TRBJ1-1, with 10 bases aligning to TRBD1. After removal of 4 bases from V and 4 bases from J, the junction contained 10 bases not matched to a gene. The CDR3 is made up of 16 amino acids. Germline loops: CDR1 SGHNT, CDR2 YYREEE (reference sequence). CDR3 loop: CASSARDRGGGTEAFF. The CDR3 DNA reads TGTGCCAGCAGCGCGAGGGACAGGGGTGGGGGCACTGAAGCTTTCTTT.

The chain combines TRBV7-2 with TRBJ2-3; TRBD2 matches at 10 bases. V was clipped by 2 bases and J by 4 bases; unmatched bases: 9. The CDR3 totals 17 residues. Germline CDR1 is SGHTA and CDR2 is FQGNSA. The CDR3 sequence is CASSLIGSSGSSDTQYF. CDR3 DNA: TGTGCCAGCAGCTTAATAGGGTCTAGCGGGAGTTCAGATACGCAGTATTTT.